A single sample is the source of the 5 T cell receptor beta chains below, sequenced in a study of T cell responses to AZD1222 COVID-19 vaccine. The table came from immunoSEQ multiplex PCR; TCRdb's copy has only in-frame clones and leaves some out. This sample has under 120,000 clones, with approximately 92% found just once. The sample here was peripheral blood, taken on day 0 of AZD1222 vaccination. These receptor sequences come from an adult in good health.

The genes are TRBV6-5 and TRBJ2-5; D remains ambiguous. The germline V and J ends were trimmed by 5 bases and 2 bases, with 12 bases remaining between them. The germline CDR1 and CDR2 sequences are MNHEY and SVGAGI. The length of the CDR3 is 14 residues. CDR3 residues: CASSTLDGQETQYF. Here the CDR3 DNA reads TGTGCCAGCAGTACCCTGGACGGACAAGAGACCCAGTACTTC.

J is TRBJ1-2 and V is TRBV6-1, with D possibly matching TRBD1 (6 bases). Trimming stripped 3 bases from V and 0 bases from J, with 11 bases between. This CDR3 contains 15 residues. The germline V gene has CDR1 MNHNS and CDR2 SASEGT. CDR3 nucleotides: TGTGCCAGCAGTGAGGGCAGGGGAGCTAACTATGGCTACACCTTC. This sequence encodes CASSEGRGANYGYTF.

The chain employs TRBV7-2 and TRBJ1-1; 8 nucleotides line up with TRBD1. The ends lost 6 bases at V and 3 bases at J; junction bases unmatched: 9. The CDR3 is made up of 15 amino acids. Per germline, CDR1 SGHTA and CDR2 FQGNSA. The CDR3 bases are TGTGCCAGCAGGCGACAGGGGCTAGGGGACACTGAAGCTTTCTTT. Translating gives CASRRQGLGDTEAFF.

This sequence joins TRBV5-6 and TRBJ1-2, with 8 positions matching TRBD1. The trim removed 0 bases at V and 7 bases at J, leaving 11 bases unmatched. The germline CDR1 and CDR2 sequences are SGHDT and YYEEEE. This CDR3 spans 16 amino acids. This chain's CDR3 is CASSLDLTGDGAGYTF. In DNA form, the CDR3 reads TGTGCCAGCAGCTTGGACCTGACAGGGGACGGTGCTGGCTACACCTTC.

The chain recombines TRBV4-3 with TRBJ1-1; D unresolved. Germline CDR1 LGHNA, CDR2 YSLEER. This CDR3 is 13 amino acids long. V lost 0 bases, J lost 8 bases, and 10 bases lay in between. Written as DNA, the CDR3 is TGCGCCAGCAGCCAAGATTTGGGAGGAGAAGCTTTCTTT. Protein product: CASSQDLGGEAFF.